The 32 T cell receptor beta chains below all came from one sample that was sequenced in a study of CD8+ T cells in alopecia areata. Sequencing relied on a cDNA template that was reverse transcribed from extracted RNA. Sequencing used immunoSEQ multiplex PCR; TCRdb keeps in-frame clones, though not all of them. The data hold about 110,000 clones, with under 60% observed a single time. The sequenced material came from NKG2D-low CD8+ T cells sorted from blood. The receptors were gathered from a human donor with alopecia areata.

This rearrangement joins TRBV20-1 to TRBJ2-1; D ambiguous. Trimming pared 6 bases from V and 8 bases from J, leaving 8 bases between. Per germline, CDR1 DFQATT and CDR2 SNEGSKA (reference sequence). The CDR3 extends over 10 amino acids. CDR3 sequence: CSAGRYEQFF. As DNA, the CDR3 is TGCAGTGCCGGACGCTATGAGCAGTTCTTC.

This chain links TRBV1 with TRBJ1-4. TRBV1 is described as a pseudogene. CDR3 length: 16 amino acids. The CDR3 DNA is TGCACCAGCAGCCAAAAGGGCAAAAGGGCTAATGAAAAACTGTTTTTT. Protein product: CTSSQKGKRANEKLFF.

V gene TRBV28 combines with J gene TRBJ2-2; D is undetermined. Trimming removed 3 bases at V and 7 bases at J, with 9 bases between. Germline CDR1 MDHEN, CDR2 SYDVKM. The CDR3 consists of 13 residues. CDR3 sequence: CASSLGLLGELFF. The CDR3, as DNA: TGTGCCAGCAGTTTGGGCCTGCTCGGGGAGCTGTTTTTT.

The chain joins TRBV6-6 to TRBJ1-1; possible D gene TRBD1, 6 bases. The CDR3 is made up of 14 amino acids. Germline V gives CDR1 MNHNY, CDR2 SVGAGI (reference sequence). Trimming left V 4 bases short and J 5 bases short, with 14 bases between. The CDR3 sequence: CASSLGGAGTEAFF. In DNA, the CDR3 is TGTGCCAGCAGTTTGGGGGGGGCGGGAACTGAAGCTTTCTTT.

This clone was counted once. The chain uses TRBV29-1 and TRBJ2-2; a weak D match, TRBD1 (5 bases). Deletions cut 4 bases from V and 3 bases from J, with 12 bases between. The CDR3 covers 14 residues. Germline V CDR1 and CDR2: SQVTM, ANQGSEA. CDR3 residues: CSVGSQGYTGELFF. The DNA for the CDR3 is TGCAGCGTTGGATCCCAGGGCTACACCGGGGAGCTGTTTTTT.

The chain links TRBV27 to TRBJ2-1, with D maybe TRBD1 (6 bases). V was trimmed by 4 bases and J by 7 bases, leaving 8 bases between them. Germline V gene sequence: CDR1 MNHEY, CDR2 SMNVEV (reference sequence). CDR3 length equals 12 residues. In DNA, the CDR3 is TGTGCCAGCAGTTATAGGGGGAATGAGCAGTTCTTC. It yields the protein CASSYRGNEQFF.

The rearrangement links TRBV2 to TRBJ2-7; D uncertain. V lost 2 bases, J lost 9 bases, and 11 bases lay in between. The CDR3 runs to 12 residues. Germline values: CDR1 SNHLY, CDR2 FYNNEI. The CDR3 region has the DNA TGTGCCAGCAGTGAATATGTCCTCGGGCAGTACTTC. Its protein product is CASSEYVLGQYF.

There are a few counts of this clone. This sequence joins TRBV5-1 and TRBJ2-2; D might be TRBD1 (6 bases). Germline V gene lookup returns CDR1 SGHRS and CDR2 YFSETQ. V was clipped by 2 bases and J by 5 bases, with 7 bases between them. CDR3 length: 13 residues. The CDR3 sequence: CASSFTGTGELFF. The CDR3 nucleotides read TGCGCCAGCAGCTTTACAGGGACCGGGGAGCTGTTTTTT.

V gene TRBV27 combines with J gene TRBJ2-7, with 8 bases lining up with TRBD1. The trim removed 6 bases at V and 0 bases at J, leaving 7 bases unmatched. Germline CDR1 reads MNHEY; CDR2 reads SMNVEV (reference sequence). The CDR3 has 15 amino acids. This CDR3 reads CASSPSGGRSYEQYF. The CDR3, as DNA: TGTGCCAGCAGCCCTTCAGGGGGCCGCTCCTACGAGCAGTACTTC.

The chain employs TRBV10-2 and TRBJ2-5; 8 bases match TRBD2. Germline V CDR1 and CDR2: WSHSY, SAAADI. The CDR3 extends over 13 amino acids. With 5 bases clipped from V and 7 bases from J, the junction kept 6 bases outside the gene matches. CDR3 DNA: TGCGCCAGCAGTAAAAGCGGGAGACGGACCCAGTACTTC. This encodes CASSKSGRRTQYF.

The table lists this clone with a few counts. Other DNA sequences in this specimen translate into the identical CDR3. The chain employs TRBV7-9 and TRBJ2-1, with D possibly being TRBD2 (6 bases). The ends were cut back, 2 bases at V and 3 bases at J, with 8 bases in the middle. CDR3 length equals 14 residues. The germline gives CDR1 SEHNR, CDR2 FQNEAQ (reference sequence). CDR3 coding DNA: TGTGCCAGCAGCTTATCCGGGAGCTACAATGAGCAGTTCTTC. Translated, it gives CASSLSGSYNEQFF.

The V gene is TRBV27, the J gene TRBJ2-1; D gene unclear. Germline CDR1 reads MNHEY; CDR2 reads SMNVEV (reference sequence). Trimming left V 6 bases short and J 15 bases short, with 18 bases between. CDR3 length equals 12 residues. The CDR3 spells CASSKPQDASFF. CDR3 bases: TGTGCCAGCAGCAAACCCCAGGACGCATCGTTCTTC.

This chain connects TRBV7-2 to TRBJ2-7; tentative D call: TRBD1 (6 bases). The CDR3 sequence is 12 residues long. The V gene lost 3 bases and the J gene lost 4 bases, with 7 bases spanning the gap. CDR1 SGHTA and CDR2 FQGNSA come from the germline V gene. The CDR3 loop is CASSFTGYEQYF. The CDR3 coding sequence is TGTGCCAGCAGCTTCACAGGGTACGAGCAGTACTTC.

This rearrangement joins TRBV27 to TRBJ2-7; 7 nucleotides match TRBD1. The CDR3 has 14 residues. The trim removed 3 bases at V and 2 bases at J, leaving 4 bases unmatched. Germline loops: CDR1 MNHEY, CDR2 SMNVEV (reference sequence). DNA for the CDR3: TGTGCCAGCAGTTTGGGACAGAGCCCCTACGAGCAGTACTTC. It codes for CASSLGQSPYEQYF.

V is TRBV6-6 and J is TRBJ1-1, with 7 bases fitting TRBD1. This CDR3 has 15 residues. In germline, CDR1 is MNHNY, CDR2 SVGAGI (reference sequence). The V segment lost 6 bases and the J segment 7 bases; nucleotides outside the gene matches: 14. The CDR3 loop reads CASSLLQTGRFEAFF. The DNA for the CDR3 is TGTGCCAGCAGCCTACTACAGACAGGGAGGTTTGAAGCTTTCTTT.

This clone showed up just a few times. This chain uses TRBV7-2 with TRBJ2-7; 9 bases fit TRBD2. Trimming removed 4 bases from V and 6 bases from J; junction bases left unmatched: 10. The CDR3 runs to 15 residues. The germline V gene has CDR1 SGHTA and CDR2 FQGNSA. The DNA of the CDR3 is TGTGCCAGCAGCTCTCGAGTTCTAGCGGGATTCGAGCAGTACTTC. Translated, it gives CASSSRVLAGFEQYF.

This clone is classed as medium-sized. This sequence joins TRBV7-3 and TRBJ2-3; D could derive from TRBD1 or TRBD2 (5 bases each). In germline, CDR1 is SGHTA, CDR2 FQGTGA. The CDR3 covers 18 residues. V dropped 3 bases and J dropped 0 bases, with 19 bases sitting between them. CDR3 nucleotide sequence: TGTGCCAGCAGCTTCGCTAGCATGGGGCCCGCTAGCACAGATACGCAGTATTTT. Translating it yields CASSFASMGPASTDTQYF.

The V and J genes are TRBV5-8 and TRBJ2-3; D is undetermined. This CDR3 comprises 15 residues. V lost 0 bases to trimming and J lost 0 bases, with 8 bases between them. Germline-derived CDR1 and CDR2 are SGHTS and YDEGEE. The CDR3 nucleotides are TGTGCCAGCAGCTTGGCGGGTTCCAGCACAGATACGCAGTATTTT. Its translation is CASSLAGSSTDTQYF.

The rearrangement uses TRBV27 and TRBJ2-1; D unclear. The length of the CDR3 is 13 residues. V lost 3 bases to trimming and J lost 9 bases, with 12 bases between them. CDR1 and CDR2 (germline): MNHEY, SMNVEV (reference sequence). The CDR3 DNA sequence: TGTGCCAGCAGTTTGGGCCTAATAGGTGAGCAGTTCTTC. Protein: CASSLGLIGEQFF.

This clone was counted only a few times. The rearrangement uses TRBV27 and TRBJ2-7, with 10 bases aligning to TRBD1. Trimming at V came to 6 bases and at J to 3 bases, leaving 2 bases not matched to a gene. The length of the CDR3 is 13 residues. Germline-derived CDR1 and CDR2 are MNHEY and SMNVEV (reference sequence). The CDR3 coding sequence is TGTGCCAGCAGCTGGGACAGGGGCTACGAGCAGTACTTC. Translating gives CASSWDRGYEQYF.

The chain joins TRBV6-5 to TRBJ2-2; possibly TRBD1 or TRBD2 for D (6 bases each). Germline V CDR1 and CDR2: MNHEY, SVGAGI. V was trimmed by 8 bases and J by 6 bases, leaving 19 bases between them. This CDR3 is 15 amino acids long. The CDR3 here is CASGWGAPGAGELFF. In DNA form, the CDR3 reads TGTGCCAGCGGGTGGGGGGCCCCTGGGGCCGGGGAGCTGTTTTTT.

The chain has TRBV28 and TRBJ2-2; D tentatively reads TRBD1 or TRBD2 (5 bases each). V gave up 7 bases and J gave up 1 base, with 22 bases separating them. Germline-derived CDR1 and CDR2 are MDHEN and SYDVKM. The CDR3 consists of 18 residues. The CDR3 loop is CASTGPRVGTGNTGELFF. For the CDR3, the DNA is TGTGCCAGCACCGGCCCCCGGGTAGGGACGGGGAACACCGGGGAGCTGTTTTTT.

V usage is TRBV2 and J usage is TRBJ2-7; 9 positions agree with TRBD1. The CDR3 length is 16 residues. V lost 2 bases and J lost 1; bases outside the gene matches: 6. Looked up from germline, CDR1 is SNHLY and CDR2 is FYNNEI. CDR3 sequence: CASSELQQGASYEQYF. CDR3 coding DNA: TGTGCCAGCAGTGAACTACAACAGGGGGCGTCCTACGAGCAGTACTTC.

The rearrangement uses TRBV5-1 and TRBJ2-1; no reliable D call. This CDR3 has 16 amino acids. V lost 4 bases, J lost 0 bases, and 14 bases lay in between. The V gene's germline CDR1 is SGHRS and CDR2 YFSETQ. The CDR3 DNA follows: TGCGCCAGCAGCCCAACCGGATTTGGCTCCTACAATGAGCAGTTCTTC. Encoded protein: CASSPTGFGSYNEQFF.

The rearrangement links TRBV25-1 to TRBJ1-2, with a tentative D call TRBD1 (5 bases). This CDR3 spans 14 amino acids. Germline-derived CDR1 and CDR2 are MGHDK and SYGVNS. Trimming removed 4 bases at V and 6 bases at J, with 15 bases between. The CDR3 sequence is CASSGWGGGNGYTF. The CDR3 nucleotides read TGTGCCAGCAGTGGCTGGGGGGGAGGTAATGGCTACACCTTC.

The chain links TRBV15 to TRBJ2-2, with 8 bases aligning to TRBD1. CDR3 length: 16 amino acids. V lost 0 bases and J lost 9; bases outside the gene matches: 9. Germline V lookup: CDR1 LNHNV, CDR2 YYDKDF (reference sequence). The CDR3 DNA reads as TGTGCCACCAGCAGAGATCAGGGGGCAGGGGGCCGGGAGCTGTTTTTT. Protein: CATSRDQGAGGRELFF. The whole variable domain, remainder taken from reference TRBV15 and TRBJ2-2, is DAMVIQNPRYQVTQFGKPVTLSCSQTLNHNVMYWYQQKSSQAPKLLFHYYDKDFNNEADTPDNFQSRRPNTSFCFLDIRSPGLGDTAMYLCATSRDQGAGGRELFFGEGSRLTVL.

This clone has a single count. J is TRBJ2-5 and V is TRBV7-6; tentatively, D is TRBD2 (5 bases). Germline V lookup: CDR1 SGHVS, CDR2 FNYEAQ. The CDR3 loop spans 15 amino acids. Trimming left V 2 bases short and J 4 bases short, with 14 bases between. CDR3 DNA sequence: TGTGCCAGCAGCTTACTGTTTGGGGAGCGAGAGACCCAGTACTTC. It encodes CASSLLFGERETQYF.

The V and J genes are TRBV5-1 and TRBJ2-1; D is perhaps TRBD1 (7 bases). Trimming took off 6 bases at V and 0 bases at J, with 13 bases between the two ends. CDR1 and CDR2 (germline): SGHRS, YFSETQ. The length of the CDR3 is 15 residues. In nucleotides, the CDR3 is TGCGCCAGCACGGAGGGGGCAGGCTCCTACAATGAGCAGTTCTTC. This codes for CASTEGAGSYNEQFF. Complete variable domain (other parts from reference TRBV5-1 and TRBJ2-1): KAGVTQTPRYLIKTRGQQVTLSCSPISGHRSVSWYQQTPGQGLQFLFEYFSETQRNKGNFPGRFSGRQFSNSRSEMNVSTLELGDSALYLCASTEGAGSYNEQFFGPGTRLTVL.

V and J are TRBV25-1 and TRBJ2-7; TRBD1 agrees at 7 bases. From germline, CDR1 is MGHDK and CDR2 SYGVNS. This CDR3 has 14 amino acids. Germline trimming cut 3 bases from V and 1 base from J; bases unmatched to any gene: 3. CDR3 sequence reads: CASSDRDRSYEQYF. As DNA, the CDR3 is TGTGCCAGCAGTGACCGGGACAGATCCTACGAGCAGTACTTC.

This clone has a handful of counts. The V call is TRBV27, the J call TRBJ2-1; D is tentatively TRBD1 or TRBD2 (5 bases each). This CDR3 region has 13 residues. The V end lost 6 bases, the J end lost 4 bases, and 10 bases lay between the germline ends. From germline, CDR1 is MNHEY and CDR2 SMNVEV (reference sequence). For the CDR3, the DNA is TGTGCCAGCAGCCTCTGGGGGTACAATGAGCAGTTCTTC. Its translation is CASSLWGYNEQFF.

The genes are TRBV19 and TRBJ2-3; D is perhaps TRBD2 (7 bases). This CDR3 spans 15 amino acids. The V end was cut by 10 bases, the J end by 4 bases, with 21 bases between. Germline V lookup: CDR1 LNHDA, CDR2 SQIVND (reference sequence). The CDR3, as DNA: TGTGCCACTCACCAAGGGGGGACTAAGGCAGATACGCAGTATTTT. It is translated as CATHQGGTKADTQYF.

This clone was detected only once. V and J are TRBV27 and TRBJ2-1; D unclear. Trimming took 7 bases from V and 7 from J, leaving 8 bases between them. CDR1 and CDR2 from the germline V gene are MNHEY and SMNVEV (reference sequence). The CDR3 contains 11 residues. The CDR3 loop is CASNSGNEQFF. In DNA, the CDR3 is TGTGCCAGCAATAGTGGGAATGAGCAGTTCTTC.